Listed below are T cell receptor beta chains from one sample, sequenced in a study of Ad26.COV2.S vaccination and SARS-CoV-2 variants. Assay used: immunoSEQ multiplex PCR; TCRdb lists only in-frame clones, some missing. The sample yields about 350,000 clones, about 89% seen once. Here the sequenced sample was peripheral blood, taken in a trial of Ad26.COV2.S vaccine versus placebo. Source of these receptors: a person aged 18-60 years who received the Ad26.COV2.S COVID-19 vaccine or a placebo. Both conserved end residues are trimmed from each CDR3.

V: TRBV19
J: TRBJ1-2
CDR3: ASGDRSTYGYT

V: TRBV6-2/TRBV6-3
J: TRBJ1-2
CDR3: ASSPRSSYGYT

V: TRBV28
J: TRBJ2-7
CDR3: ASSPTGTGGYEQY

V: TRBV5-1
J: TRBJ2-1
CDR3: ASSLLPQGSNEQF

V: TRBV27
J: TRBJ1-4
CDR3: ATGQVNEKLF

V: TRBV19
J: TRBJ2-7
CDR3: ASTPTGGGGEQY

V: TRBV7-8
J: TRBJ1-3
CDR3: ASSFEGNTIY

V: TRBV7-2
J: TRBJ1-1
CDR3: ASSLWTAINTEAF

V: TRBV19
J: TRBJ1-5
CDR3: ASSLDRDNQPQH

V: TRBV6-4
J: TRBJ2-1
CDR3: ASSVTLNNEQF

V: TRBV4-1
J: TRBJ2-6
CDR3: ASSQTGANGANVLT

V: TRBV9
J: TRBJ2-7
CDR3: ASSVDPDRTYEQY

V: TRBV5-4
J: TRBJ2-5
CDR3: ASSRGGEETQY

V: TRBV28
J: TRBJ2-4
CDR3: ASSLGKSFTLLAKNIQY

V: TRBV12-3/TRBV12-4
J: TRBJ1-2
CDR3: ASSDRDNYGYT

V: TRBV29-1
J: TRBJ1-1
CDR3: SVVSGTENTEAF

V: TRBV9
J: TRBJ2-3
CDR3: ASSQNPSTDTQY

V: TRBV28
J: TRBJ1-5
CDR3: ASTRDIRYQPQH

V: TRBV24-1
J: TRBJ2-1
CDR3: ATSGVGGNEQF

V: TRBV27
J: TRBJ2-4
CDR3: ASSLISGGAKNIQY

V: TRBV6-5
J: TRBJ2-7
CDR3: ASRPRDRVGEQY

V: TRBV9
J: TRBJ2-5
CDR3: ASSVVGGRGETQY

V: TRBV5-5
J: TRBJ1-2
CDR3: ASSLATGNNYGYT

V: TRBV6-1
J: TRBJ2-1
CDR3: ASSEFLAGDNEQF

V: TRBV7-8
J: TRBJ2-7
CDR3: ASSPPSYEQY

V: TRBV7-9
J: TRBJ2-5
CDR3: ASSLVEAEETQY

V: TRBV19
J: TRBJ2-1
CDR3: ASSIVGFGASGVVNSYNEQF

V: TRBV13
J: TRBJ2-7
CDR3: ASSIGTSGRLVYEQY

V: TRBV21-1
J: TRBJ2-3
CDR3: ANLRAGALSDTQY

V: TRBV7-9
J: TRBJ1-6
CDR3: ASSPGPTGAYNSPLH

V: TRBV6-5
J: TRBJ2-5
CDR3: ASSASGRPETQY

V: TRBV18
J: TRBJ2-2
CDR3: ASSSRSPGNTGELF

V: TRBV11-3
J: TRBJ1-1
CDR3: ASSLGQGNTEAF

V: TRBV5-8
J: TRBJ2-5
CDR3: ASSLDRGTQY

V: TRBV4-2
J: TRBJ1-5
CDR3: ASSQDQTGEDQPQH

V: TRBV4-3
J: TRBJ2-2
CDR3: ASSQDQNSYTGELF

V: TRBV2
J: TRBJ1-4
CDR3: ASRARDSPEKLF

V: TRBV30
J: TRBJ2-7
CDR3: AWSTTIEYEQY

V: TRBV5-1
J: TRBJ2-7
CDR3: ASSPYPTQGASYEQY

V: TRBV7-6
J: TRBJ1-5
CDR3: ASSTGASNQPQH

V: TRBV27
J: TRBJ1-1
CDR3: ASSLSRVRDTEAF

V: TRBV6-2/TRBV6-3
J: TRBJ1-2
CDR3: ASSYSRGGGYT